This T cell receptor beta chain emerged from a study of beta chain features in type 1 diabetes (dated by TCRdb to the late 2010s). Turning to the overall study: Patients and healthy donors did not differ in mean age, gender distribution, total cell number or subset yield. Regulatory and stem cell-like memory subsets were obtained from only 8 patients and about eight healthy donors, while naive and central memory subsets were obtained from all 30 or so donors. A total of roughly 100 million sorted cells were examined across all samples, and the number of cells per subset was strongly correlated with RNA yield. In the study, TCRB repertoires of sorted circulating CD4+ T cell subsets from recently diagnosed type 1 diabetes patients were compared with those of matched healthy donors.

The entire isolated RNA was reverse transcribed using the High Capacity cDNA Reverse Transcription Kit, and thus expressed TCRB transcripts were sequenced. Deep immunoSEQ sequencing was applied to naive, central memory and regulatory T cell samples, giving an average of about 3.57 million total reads per sample. Sorted cells were lysed in RLT buffer and RNA was extracted with DNase-treated RNeasy Micro or Mini kits, depending on cell number. To prevent cross-contamination, every cell subset was processed on its own, while patient and healthy donor samples were processed together. Using the immunoSEQ multiplex PCR, TCRB sequences were amplified from cDNA into 87-bp fragments spanning the CDR3 region. The amplicons were sequenced using the Illumina HiSeq platform. Per the original workflow: PCR bias was computationally corrected using synthetic template baselines, reads within Hamming distance 2 were collapsed, and singletons that could not be merged were discarded. By aligning reads against IMGT, V, D and J genes, CDR3 length, and insertions or deletions at six rearrangement sites were assigned. Within each subset, clonotype counts were normalized to sorted cell number, after which true diversity and Gini coefficients were computed with the tcR R package. Repertoire sharing was quantified using the overlap coefficient calculated on TCRB nucleotide sequences. TCRdb carries this immuneACCESS record with in-frame sequences only. Its versions omit some clonotypes, under half of them owing to an unresolved V gene in the studies checked, with the rest unexplained. V and J calls and clone size are given by that table; D and trimming were obtained from the DNA. Counted in this sample were roughly 160,000 clones; 7.5% to 9.5% of them appeared once. The ten largest clones capture approximately 0.54% of the sample.

Paper-wide results and their limitations: Naive, central memory and regulatory TCRB repertoires appeared to be more similar among patients than among healthy donors. Sequencing cDNA rather than genomic DNA could over-represent highly expressing activated cells, although activation and CD3 levels did not differ between groups. A moderate but significant shortening of TCRB CDR3 length was observed in type 1 diabetes patients in all four CD4+ subsets. At VDJ recombination sites, patients with type 1 diabetes made fewer insertions and deleted more nucleotides, a pattern implying thymic rearrangement abnormalities. Because small numbers of individuals were included in the HLA sub-analyses, any influence of HLA type on TCRB rearrangement was left unresolved. Shorter templates might be favored by PCR, yet because patient and control samples were amplified and corrected together, any such skew would affect both groups equally.

Each donor gave one peripheral blood draw, averaging roughly 100 mL, which was collected into heparinised tubes. A BD FACSAria II and a panel including CD45RO, CCR7, CD25, CD127, CD95 and CD27 were used to sort naive, central memory, regulatory and stem cell-like memory CD4+ T cells. Purity was above 95% for every sorted population. Right away, PBMCs were isolated by Lymphoprep density gradient centrifugation and were stained directly, with no culture step. So that batch effects would be minimized, each experiment stained and sorted samples in pairs, pairing one healthy donor with one patient. With respect to this clone: Which antigen it targets is not known. No much larger clonotype is one base removed from it; base qualities were not supplied.

The sequence was collected from a woman aged 18 to 35 with type 1 diabetes. Sequenced input: central memory CD4+ T cells from blood.

CDR3 protein: CATRPAYNEQFF. The DNA sequence is given as TGTGCCACCCGCCCCGCGTACAATGAGCAGTTCTTC. The chain is assembled from TRBV11-2 and TRBJ2-1; the D gene is not confidently resolved. A distance of 11 bases separates the germline ends of V and J, which lose 10 bases and 4 bases respectively. CDR1 and CDR2, per the germline V gene, are SGHAT and FQNNGV. The CDR3 covers 12 residues, taking in both the cysteine and the phenylalanine. Only the CDR3 DNA is retained, 36 bases long and in frame from the first base.